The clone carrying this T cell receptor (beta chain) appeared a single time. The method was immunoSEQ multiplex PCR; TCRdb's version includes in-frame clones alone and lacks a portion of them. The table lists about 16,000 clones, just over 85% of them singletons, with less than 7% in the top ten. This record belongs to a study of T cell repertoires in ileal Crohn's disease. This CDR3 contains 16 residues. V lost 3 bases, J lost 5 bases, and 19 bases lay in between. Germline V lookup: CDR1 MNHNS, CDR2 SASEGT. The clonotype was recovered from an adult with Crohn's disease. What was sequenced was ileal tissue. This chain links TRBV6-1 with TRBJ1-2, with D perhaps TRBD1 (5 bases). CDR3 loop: CASSEGLMRLRYGYTF. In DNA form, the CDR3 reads TGTGCCAGCAGTGAGGGACTGATGCGCTTGAGGTATGGCTACACCTTC.